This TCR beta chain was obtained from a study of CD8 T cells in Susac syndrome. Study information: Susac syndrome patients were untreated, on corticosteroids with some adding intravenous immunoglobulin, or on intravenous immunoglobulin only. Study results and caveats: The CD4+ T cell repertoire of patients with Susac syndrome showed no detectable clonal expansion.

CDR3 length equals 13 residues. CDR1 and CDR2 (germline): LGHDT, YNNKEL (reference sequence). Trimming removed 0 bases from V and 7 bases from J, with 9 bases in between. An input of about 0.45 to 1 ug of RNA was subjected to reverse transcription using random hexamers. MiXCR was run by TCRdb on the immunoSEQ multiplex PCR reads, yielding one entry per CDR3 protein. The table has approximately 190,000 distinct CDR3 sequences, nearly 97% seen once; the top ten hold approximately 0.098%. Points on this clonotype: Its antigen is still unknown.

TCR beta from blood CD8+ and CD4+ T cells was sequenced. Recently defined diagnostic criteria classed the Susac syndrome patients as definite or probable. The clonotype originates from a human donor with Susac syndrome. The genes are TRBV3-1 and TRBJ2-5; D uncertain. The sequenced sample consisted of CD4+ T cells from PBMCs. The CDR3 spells CASSQDTLGTQYF. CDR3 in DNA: TGTGCCAGCAGCCAAGATACGTTAGGGACCCAGTACTTC.